This T cell receptor (beta chain) was recorded in a study of T cell responses to AZD1222 COVID-19 vaccine. The table came from immunoSEQ multiplex PCR; TCRdb's copy has only in-frame clones and leaves some out. The table has 210,000 or so clones, 90% to 95% seen once. Broader study findings: Reportedly, nearly half of unique spike TCRs recognized epitopes outside B.1.351/B.1.1.7 mutations. Repertoires were sampled only after the peak T cell response.

A note on this clone: The antigen is unknown.

V was clipped by 3 bases and J by 8 bases; unmatched bases: 2. The CDR3 spans 12 residues. Per germline, CDR1 GTSNPN and CDR2 SVGIG (reference sequence). The TCR originated in an adult who received the MenACWY meningococcal vaccine as a control. The gene calls are TRBV30 and TRBJ2-1, with 9 nucleotides matching TRBD2. The source was peripheral blood, collected 28 days after the second dose of the MenACWY control vaccine. The CDR3, as DNA: TGTGCCTGGAGCGCTAGCGGGGATGAGCAGTTCTTC. Its protein is CAWSASGDEQFF.